This TCR beta chain was identified in a study of blood T cell repertoires in COVID-19. For the study at large: Some COVID-19 samples were acute and others convalescent; all came from the United States, Italy and Spain. T cells, B-cell-depleted T cells, or PBMCs provided the cDNA or gDNA that served as material.

Authors' data handling: The assay estimated nucleated cells by amplifying reference gene primers. Sequenced by immunoSEQ multiplex PCR; TCRdb stores in-frame clones only, minus some. The V and J calls and the clone size are those of that table, but D and trimming were determined from the DNA. The sample lists about 74,000 clones, approximately 89% seen once, with about 7% in the top ten. The CDR3 is 13 amino acids. V was clipped by 8 bases and J by 3 bases; unmatched bases: 5. Germline assignment: CDR1 SNHLY and CDR2 FYNNEI. The TCR sequence derives from a woman aged 80 or over with acute or convalescent COVID-19. What was sequenced was peripheral blood. The chain has TRBV2 and TRBJ1-1; TRBD1 agrees at 8 bases. Here the CDR3 reads CASGGQADTEAFF. For the CDR3, the DNA is TGTGCCAGCGGGGGACAGGCGGACACTGAAGCTTTCTTT.